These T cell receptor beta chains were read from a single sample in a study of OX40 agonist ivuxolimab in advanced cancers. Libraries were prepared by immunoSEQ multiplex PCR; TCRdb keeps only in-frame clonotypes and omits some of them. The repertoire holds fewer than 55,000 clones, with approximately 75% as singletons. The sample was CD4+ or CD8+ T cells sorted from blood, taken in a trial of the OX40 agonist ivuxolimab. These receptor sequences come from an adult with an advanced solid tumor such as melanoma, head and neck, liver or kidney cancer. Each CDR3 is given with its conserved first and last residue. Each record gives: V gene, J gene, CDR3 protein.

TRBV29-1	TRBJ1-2	CSVEDLKGANYGYTF
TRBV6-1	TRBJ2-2	CASSELGGQGHTGELFF
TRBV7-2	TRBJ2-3	CASSLRRGGHSTDTQYF
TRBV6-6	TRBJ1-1	CASSYQGYTEAFF
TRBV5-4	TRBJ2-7	CASSLGTGVPYEQYF
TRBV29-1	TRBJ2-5	CSVSGQGEETQYF
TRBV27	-	CASSSIQGPFYEQYF
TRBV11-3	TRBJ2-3	CASSLAEGDTQYF
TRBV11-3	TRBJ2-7	CASSPTSGVNEQYF
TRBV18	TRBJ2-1	CASSPPSSGGAAFF
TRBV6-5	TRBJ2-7	CASSYGRTYEQYF
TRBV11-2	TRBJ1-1	CASSLAQSEAFF
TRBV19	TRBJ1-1	CASSISENTEAFF
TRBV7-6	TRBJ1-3	CASSSSVGNTIYF
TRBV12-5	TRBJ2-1	CASGSDFNEQFF
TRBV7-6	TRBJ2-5	CASSLGSLYQETQYF
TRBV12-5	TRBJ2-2	CASGLVTTSGSGELFF
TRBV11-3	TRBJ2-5	CASSTRAGGPGGRETQYF
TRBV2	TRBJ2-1	CASSEGPLAQSEQFF
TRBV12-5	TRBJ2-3	CASGWPDRDGKDTQYF
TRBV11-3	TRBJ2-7	CASSPGGQGPSYEQYF
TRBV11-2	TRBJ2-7	CASSLLGYEQYF
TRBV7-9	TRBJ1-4	CASSPRQHEKLFF
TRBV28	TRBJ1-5	CASSFISRQPQHF
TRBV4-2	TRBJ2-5	CASSQSSGAQETQYF
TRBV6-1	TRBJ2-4	CASTGGGAKNIQYF
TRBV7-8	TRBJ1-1	CASSSVDLNTEAFF
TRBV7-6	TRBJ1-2	CASSLTGEPNYGYTF
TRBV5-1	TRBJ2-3	CASSFPSGSTDTQYF
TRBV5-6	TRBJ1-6	CASSKLGVQSPLHF
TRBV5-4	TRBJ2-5	CASSSGWGLRGQETQYF
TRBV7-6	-	CASSSPGSYEQYF
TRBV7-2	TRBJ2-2	CASSLDHGAGELFF
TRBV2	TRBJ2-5	CASSVRRQGTGETQYF
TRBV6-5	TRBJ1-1	CASSYSGLPSQTEAFF
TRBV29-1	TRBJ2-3	CSVERGFGDTQYF
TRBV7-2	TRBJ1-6	CAMLRGTGGSPLHF
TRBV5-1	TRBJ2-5	CASSSGQAISAQYF
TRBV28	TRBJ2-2	CASSLRVGELFF
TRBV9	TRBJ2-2	CASSSPTRGATGELFF